This TCR beta chain was identified during a study of blood T cell repertoires in COVID-19. Germline assignment: CDR1 GTSNPN and CDR2 SVGIG (reference sequence). Trimming stripped 1 base from V and 6 bases from J, with 12 bases between. This CDR3 contains 13 residues. The Seattle site enrolled patients during active infection and followed them longitudinally. Sequencing used immunoSEQ multiplex PCR; TCRdb keeps in-frame clones, though not all of them. This table holds 55,000 to 70,000 clones, nearly 90% found once. This chain uses TRBV30 with TRBJ1-1, with D tentatively TRBD1 (6 bases). The sample consisted of peripheral blood. The TCR comes from a woman in her forties or fifties with COVID-19, enrolled during active disease. CDR3 region: CAWSEQGMAEAFF. For the CDR3, the DNA is TGTGCCTGGAGTGAACAGGGTATGGCTGAAGCTTTCTTT. Combining the CDR3 with reference TRBV30 and TRBJ1-1 gives the whole variable domain SQTIHQWPATLVQPVGSPLSLECTVEGTSNPNLYWYRQAAGRGLQLLFYSVGIGQISSEVPQNLSASRPQDRQFILSSKKLLLSDSGFYLCAWSEQGMAEAFFGQGTRLTVV.